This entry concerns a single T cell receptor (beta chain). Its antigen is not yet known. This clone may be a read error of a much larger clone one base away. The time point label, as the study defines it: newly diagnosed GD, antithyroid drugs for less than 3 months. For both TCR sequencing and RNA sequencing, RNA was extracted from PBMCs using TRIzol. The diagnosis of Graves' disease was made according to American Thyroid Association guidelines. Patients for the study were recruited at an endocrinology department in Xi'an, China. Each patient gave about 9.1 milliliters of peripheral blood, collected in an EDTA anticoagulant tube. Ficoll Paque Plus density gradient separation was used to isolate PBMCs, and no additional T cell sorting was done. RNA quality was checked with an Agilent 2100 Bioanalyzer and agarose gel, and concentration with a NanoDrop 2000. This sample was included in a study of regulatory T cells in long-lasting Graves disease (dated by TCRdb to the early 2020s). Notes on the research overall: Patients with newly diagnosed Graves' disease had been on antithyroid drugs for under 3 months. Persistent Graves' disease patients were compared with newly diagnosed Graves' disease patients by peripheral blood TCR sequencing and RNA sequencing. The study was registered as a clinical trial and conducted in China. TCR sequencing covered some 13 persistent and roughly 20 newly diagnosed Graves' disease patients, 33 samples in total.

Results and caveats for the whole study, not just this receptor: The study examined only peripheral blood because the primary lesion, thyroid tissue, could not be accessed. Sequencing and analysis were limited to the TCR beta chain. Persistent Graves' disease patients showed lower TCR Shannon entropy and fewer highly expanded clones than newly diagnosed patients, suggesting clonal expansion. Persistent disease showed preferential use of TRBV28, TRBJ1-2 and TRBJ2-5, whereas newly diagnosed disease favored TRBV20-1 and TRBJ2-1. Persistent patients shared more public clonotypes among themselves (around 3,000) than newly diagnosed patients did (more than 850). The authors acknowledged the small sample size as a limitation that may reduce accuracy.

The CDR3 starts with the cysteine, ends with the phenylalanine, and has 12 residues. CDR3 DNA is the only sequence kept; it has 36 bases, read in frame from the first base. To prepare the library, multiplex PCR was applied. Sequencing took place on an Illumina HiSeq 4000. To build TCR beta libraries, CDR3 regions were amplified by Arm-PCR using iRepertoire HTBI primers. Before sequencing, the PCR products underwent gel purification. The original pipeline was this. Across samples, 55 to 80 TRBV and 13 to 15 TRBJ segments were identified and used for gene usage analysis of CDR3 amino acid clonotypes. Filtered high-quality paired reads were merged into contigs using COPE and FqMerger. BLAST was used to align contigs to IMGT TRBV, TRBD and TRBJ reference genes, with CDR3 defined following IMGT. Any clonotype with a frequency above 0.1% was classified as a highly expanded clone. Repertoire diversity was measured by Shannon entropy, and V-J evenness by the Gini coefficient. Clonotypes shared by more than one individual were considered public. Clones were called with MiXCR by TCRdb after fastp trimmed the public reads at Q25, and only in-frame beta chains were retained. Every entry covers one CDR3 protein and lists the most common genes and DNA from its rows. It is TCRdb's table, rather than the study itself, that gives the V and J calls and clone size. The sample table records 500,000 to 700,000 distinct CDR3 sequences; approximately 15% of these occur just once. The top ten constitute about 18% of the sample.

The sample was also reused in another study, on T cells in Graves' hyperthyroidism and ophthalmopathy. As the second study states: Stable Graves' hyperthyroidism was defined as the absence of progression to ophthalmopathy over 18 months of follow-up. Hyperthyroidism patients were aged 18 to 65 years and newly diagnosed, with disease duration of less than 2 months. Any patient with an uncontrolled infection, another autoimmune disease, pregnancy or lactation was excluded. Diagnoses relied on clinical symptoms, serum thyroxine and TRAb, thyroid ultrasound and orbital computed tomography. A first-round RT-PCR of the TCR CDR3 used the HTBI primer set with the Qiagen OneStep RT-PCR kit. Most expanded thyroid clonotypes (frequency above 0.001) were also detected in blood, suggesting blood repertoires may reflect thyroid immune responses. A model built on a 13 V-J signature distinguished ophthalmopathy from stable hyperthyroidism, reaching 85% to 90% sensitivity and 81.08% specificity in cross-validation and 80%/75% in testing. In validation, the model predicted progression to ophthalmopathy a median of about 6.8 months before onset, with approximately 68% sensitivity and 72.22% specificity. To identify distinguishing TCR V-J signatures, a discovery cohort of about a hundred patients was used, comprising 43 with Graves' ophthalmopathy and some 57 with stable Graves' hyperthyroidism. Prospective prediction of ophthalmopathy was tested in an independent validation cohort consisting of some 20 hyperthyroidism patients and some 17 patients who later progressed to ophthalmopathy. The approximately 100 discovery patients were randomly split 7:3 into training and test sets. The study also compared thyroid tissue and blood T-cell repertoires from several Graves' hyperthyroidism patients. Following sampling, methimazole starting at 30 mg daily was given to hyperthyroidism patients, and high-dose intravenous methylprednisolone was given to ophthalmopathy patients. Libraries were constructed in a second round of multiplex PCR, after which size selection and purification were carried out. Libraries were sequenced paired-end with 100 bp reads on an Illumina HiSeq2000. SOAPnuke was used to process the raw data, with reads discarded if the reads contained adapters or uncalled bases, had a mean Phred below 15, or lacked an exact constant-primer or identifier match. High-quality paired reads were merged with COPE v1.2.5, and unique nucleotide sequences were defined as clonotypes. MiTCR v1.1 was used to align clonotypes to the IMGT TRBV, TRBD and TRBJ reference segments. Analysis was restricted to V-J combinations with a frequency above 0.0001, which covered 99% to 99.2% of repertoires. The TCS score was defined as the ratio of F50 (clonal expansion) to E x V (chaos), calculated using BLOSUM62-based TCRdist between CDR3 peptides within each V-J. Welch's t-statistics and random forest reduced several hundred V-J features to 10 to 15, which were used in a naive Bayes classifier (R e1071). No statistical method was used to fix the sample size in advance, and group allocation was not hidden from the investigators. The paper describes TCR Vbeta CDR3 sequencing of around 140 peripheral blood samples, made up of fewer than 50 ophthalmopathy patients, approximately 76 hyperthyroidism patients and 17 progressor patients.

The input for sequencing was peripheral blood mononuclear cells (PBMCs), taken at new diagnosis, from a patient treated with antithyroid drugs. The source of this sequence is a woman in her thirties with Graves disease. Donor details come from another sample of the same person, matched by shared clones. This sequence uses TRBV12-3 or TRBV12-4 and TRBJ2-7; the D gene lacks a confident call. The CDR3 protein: CASSLVNYVQYF. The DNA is TGTGCCAGCAGTTTAGTGAACTACGTGCAGTACTTC.